Below, 22 T cell receptor beta chains from the same sample are listed, as sequenced in a study of control samples from healthy donors and cancer patients. Profiling relied on immunoSEQ multiplex PCR, and the TCRdb table lists in-frame clones only, not all of them. Counted here are over 100,000 clones, 90% occurring once; the ten biggest clones make up roughly 4%. The sample taken for sequencing was blood. These receptors were taken from a human donor in good health. The donor label of this sample is uncertain.

The chain carries TRBV28 and TRBJ2-1; 7 bases are a match to TRBD1. Germline V gene sequence: CDR1 MDHEN, CDR2 SYDVKM. This CDR3 has 13 residues. The ends lost 8 bases at V and 12 bases at J; junction bases unmatched: 13. CDR3 nucleotides: TGTGCCAGCGGAGAATTACAAGGGGGCAGGCAGTTCTTC. Translated, it gives CASGELQGGRQFF.

The rearrangement links TRBV18 to TRBJ1-2; a weak D match, TRBD1 (6 bases). Trimming removed 3 bases at V and 4 bases at J, with 18 bases between. This CDR3 contains 16 residues. The germline V gene encodes CDR1 KGHSH and CDR2 LQKENI. The CDR3 sequence is CASSPSPPGQSYGYTF. CDR3 in DNA: TGTGCCAGCTCACCGTCGCCCCCGGGACAAAGCTATGGCTACACCTTC.

Written as DNA, the CDR3 is TGTGCCAGCAGCGAGCAGGACTACCCGGGGGAGACCCAGTACTTC. Its translation: CASSEQDYPGETQYF. This chain links TRBV9 with TRBJ2-5; D perhaps matches TRBD2 (6 bases). Germline loops: CDR1 SGDLS, CDR2 YYNGEE. The CDR3 spans 15 residues. Trimming left V 3 bases short and J 5 bases short, with 17 bases between.

This rearrangement joins TRBV5-1 to TRBJ2-7; TRBD1 or TRBD2 may be the D gene (6 bases each). The germline V and J ends were trimmed by 4 bases and 5 bases, with 16 bases remaining between them. The CDR3 runs 14 residues. Looked up from germline, CDR1 is SGHRS and CDR2 is YFSETQ. The CDR3 DNA is TGCGCCAGCAGCCCTGGGGGGCAGCCGAACGAGCAGTACTTC. It is translated as CASSPGGQPNEQYF.

In DNA, the CDR3 is TGTGCCAGCAGCCCCGGGACAGGGAGATTGACCGGGGAGCTGTTTTTT. It encodes CASSPGTGRLTGELFF. The V call is TRBV14, the J call TRBJ2-2, with 9 bases lining up with TRBD1. This CDR3 comprises 16 residues. Germline lookup yields CDR1 SGHDN and CDR2 FVKESK. V lost 4 bases to trimming and J lost 5 bases; unmatched junction nucleotides: 8.

V usage is TRBV14 and J usage is TRBJ1-3; a weak D match, TRBD1 (5 bases). The CDR3 spans 16 residues. The V gene's germline CDR1 is SGHDN and CDR2 FVKESK. V was clipped by 4 bases and J by 0 bases, with 13 bases between them. CDR3 region: CASSPGPIISGNTIYF. DNA of the CDR3: TGTGCCAGCAGCCCGGGACCGATAATCTCTGGAAACACCATATATTTT. The complete variable domain, with remaining parts taken from reference TRBV14 and TRBJ1-3, reads EAGVTQFPSHSVIEKGQTVTLRCDPISGHDNLYWYRRVMGKEIKFLLHFVKESKQDESGMPNNRFLAERTGGTYSTLKVQPAELEDSGVYFCASSPGPIISGNTIYFGEGSWLTVV.

The rearrangement links TRBV4-2 to TRBJ1-5; TRBD1 agrees at 9 bases. The ends lost 0 bases at V and 2 bases at J; junction bases unmatched: 5. The V gene's germline CDR1 is LGHNA and CDR2 YNFKEQ. The CDR3 loop spans 17 amino acids. CDR3 sequence reads: CASSQERGQGGNQPQHF. The CDR3 coding sequence is TGTGCCAGCAGCCAAGAAAGGGGACAGGGCGGCAATCAGCCCCAGCATTTT.

This rearrangement joins TRBV28 to TRBJ2-1; D is perhaps TRBD2 (6 bases). Trimming took 6 bases from V and 8 from J, leaving 8 bases between them. Germline V gene data show CDR1 as MDHEN and CDR2 as SYDVKM. The CDR3 totals 11 residues. The CDR3 protein is CASSWGDEQFF. DNA of the CDR3: TGTGCCAGCAGCTGGGGGGATGAGCAGTTCTTC.

This chain joins TRBV5-1 and TRBJ2-1; 16 nucleotides align to TRBD2. The CDR3 runs 17 residues. Germline V gives CDR1 SGHRS, CDR2 YFSETQ. V lost 1 base and J lost 8; bases outside the gene matches: 6. Written as DNA, the CDR3 is TGCGCCAGCAGCTTGATTGGGACTAGCGGGGGGGCCGATGAGCAGTTCTTC. The encoded protein is CASSLIGTSGGADEQFF. Full variable domain (remainder filled in from reference TRBV5-1 and TRBJ2-1): KAGVTQTPRYLIKTRGQQVTLSCSPISGHRSVSWYQQTPGQGLQFLFEYFSETQRNKGNFPGRFSGRQFSNSRSEMNVSTLELGDSALYLCASSLIGTSGGADEQFFGPGTRLTVL.

This clone has only a few counts. The chain recombines TRBV14 with TRBJ1-3; no firm D call. The length of the CDR3 is 17 residues. The ends were cut back, 0 bases at V and 0 bases at J, with 12 bases in the middle. Germline CDR1 SGHDN, CDR2 FVKESK. The CDR3 coding sequence is TGTGCCAGCAGCCAAGAAATGGGAAGGTCCTCTGGAAACACCATATATTTT. It encodes CASSQEMGRSSGNTIYF.

The V and J genes are TRBV7-3 and TRBJ2-1; no clear D. Germline V lookup: CDR1 SGHTA, CDR2 FQGTGA. The CDR3 loop spans 15 amino acids. The V end lost 1 base, the J end lost 0 bases, and 7 bases lay between the germline ends. CDR3 protein: CASSLSVSSYNEQFF. The CDR3, as DNA: TGTGCCAGCAGCTTAAGTGTGAGCTCCTACAATGAGCAGTTCTTC.

J is TRBJ1-5 and V is TRBV27, with 7 positions matching TRBD1. The CDR3 runs 20 residues. The germline CDR1 and CDR2 sequences are MNHEY and SMNVEV (reference sequence). V lost 2 bases, J lost 5 bases, and 21 bases stayed unmatched. Here the CDR3 DNA reads TGTGCCAGCAGTTTAAGGGGGCAGAGGGCCGGGACAGATGTCCATCAGCCCCAGCATTTT. Amino acids: CASSLRGQRAGTDVHQPQHF.

The chain employs TRBV11-2 and TRBJ2-1; 12 positions agree with TRBD1. J gave up 10 bases and V 6 bases, and 7 bases lay outside the gene matches. Germline loops: CDR1 SGHAT, CDR2 FQNNGV. The CDR3 extends over 14 amino acids. The DNA of the CDR3 is TGTGCCAGCAGTAGGGACAGGGGGCAGGGGGAGCAGTTCTTC. Its protein is CASSRDRGQGEQFF.

The genes are TRBV19 and TRBJ2-7, with TRBD1 matching over 11 bases. V lost 5 bases, J lost 3 bases, and 6 bases stayed unmatched. Germline CDR1 LNHDA, CDR2 SQIVND (reference sequence). This CDR3 has 15 amino acids. CDR3 DNA sequence: TGTGCCAGTAGTGCATCCGGGACAGGGGGCTACGAGCAGTACTTC. Protein product: CASSASGTGGYEQYF.

The chain recombines TRBV3-1 (or the pseudogene TRBV3-2) with TRBJ2-7; tentatively, D is TRBD1 (6 bases). The CDR3 has 14 amino acids. V lost 5 bases to trimming and J lost 3 bases, with 14 bases between them. Germline assignment: CDR1 LGHDT and CDR2 YNNKEL (reference sequence). The CDR3 bases are TGTGCCAGCAGCAACACGGACAGTTACTACGAGCAGTACTTC. Its translation is CASSNTDSYYEQYF.

Here the CDR3 DNA reads TGTGCCAGCACCCCCGGGTTGTACACTGAAGCTTTCTTT. It encodes CASTPGLYTEAFF. The chain carries TRBV28 and TRBJ1-1; no clear D. The CDR3 extends over 13 amino acids. V dropped 7 bases and J dropped 3 bases, with 12 bases sitting between them. CDR1 and CDR2 (germline): MDHEN, SYDVKM.

This chain links TRBV7-9 with TRBJ1-4, with a weak D call TRBD1 (6 bases). Germline V gene data show CDR1 as SEHNR and CDR2 as FQNEAQ (reference sequence). The CDR3 is 17 residues long. V lost 6 bases and J lost 6, with 23 bases in between. The CDR3 region is CASRATGRSDLYEKLFF. The CDR3 DNA reads as TGTGCCAGCAGGGCGACAGGAAGGAGCGATCTTTATGAAAAACTGTTTTTT.

The rearrangement joins TRBV30 to TRBJ2-1; no clear D gene. The CDR3 covers 11 residues. The germline V gene encodes CDR1 GTSNPN and CDR2 SVGIG (reference sequence). V was pared by 3 bases and J by 1 base, with 1 base between. CDR3 sequence (DNA): TGTGCCTGGAGATCCTACAATGAGCAGTTCTTC. It codes for CAWRSYNEQFF.

V gene TRBV2 combines with J gene TRBJ1-2; D is uncertain. The germline V and J ends were trimmed by 9 bases and 8 bases, with 19 bases remaining between them. CDR3 size: 13 residues. Per germline, CDR1 SNHLY and CDR2 FYNNEI. CDR3 DNA: TGTGCCAGACCCGGGCCCCCCATAGGGGGCTACACCTTC. It is translated as CARPGPPIGGYTF.

The J gene is TRBJ2-2, the V gene TRBV7-6, with D perhaps matching TRBD1 or TRBD2 (5 bases each). V was clipped by 5 bases and J by 5 bases, with 15 bases between them. CDR1 SGHVS and CDR2 FNYEAQ come from the germline V gene. The CDR3 covers 15 residues. This chain's CDR3 is CASSEGRSGTGELFF. In nucleotides, the CDR3 is TGTGCCAGCAGCGAGGGGAGATCGGGAACCGGGGAGCTGTTTTTT.

The chain combines TRBV11-3 with TRBJ2-7; D may be TRBD1 (5 bases). The CDR3 totals 13 residues. Germline V gene lookup returns CDR1 SGHNT and CDR2 YENEEA. V gave up 5 bases and J gave up 3 bases, with 11 bases separating them. The CDR3 nucleotides are TGTGCCAGCAGCCTGGGGCCAGACTACGAGCAGTACTTC. As protein: CASSLGPDYEQYF.

The rearrangement links TRBV29-1 to TRBJ2-7; D may match TRBD1 or TRBD2 (5 bases each). The germline gives CDR1 SQVTM, CDR2 ANQGSEA. The CDR3 runs to 14 residues. The V gene lost 7 bases and the J gene lost 0 bases, with 16 bases spanning the gap. This CDR3 is CSASHRGISYEQYF. The CDR3 nucleotides are TGCAGCGCCTCACATCGGGGCATCTCCTACGAGCAGTACTTC.